The T cell receptor (beta chain) under discussion was sequenced for a study of cytotoxic CD8 clonotypes in ibrutinib-treated CLL. Study-wide findings and caveats: Whereas clonality rose at ibrutinib response, it declined toward baseline at progression.

TCRdb keeps only in-frame clones here, not all; method: immunoSEQ multiplex PCR. The table lists roughly 200,000 clones, about 72% of them singletons. Details on this clone: Its antigen is still unknown.

Sequencing was performed on PBMCs, taken after 24 months of ibrutinib treatment. The sequence came from a human donor with chronic lymphocytic leukemia.

The DNA for the CDR3 is TGTGCCAGCAGCTTGTCCGGAGCACAGACTGAAGCTTTCTTT. Translation gives CASSLSGAQTEAFF. The V gene is TRBV7-9, the J gene TRBJ1-1; no clear D. There are 14 residues in the CDR3. V shed 3 bases and J shed 5 bases, with 13 bases lying between them. The germline CDR1 and CDR2 sequences are SEHNR and FQNEAQ (reference sequence).